A single sample is the source of the 12 T cell receptor beta chains below, sequenced in a study of blood T cells in healthy people across ages (dated by TCRdb to 2015 to 2017). Library creation used 5' RACE. Sequencer: Illumina HiSeq 2500. A second PCR of roughly 6 to 11 cycles was run with a J-beta primer mix and a sample-barcoded 5' primer. TCRdb reanalyzed the raw reads on its own, using fastp at Q25 for trimming and MiXCR for clone calling, and kept in-frame beta chains. When rows share a CDR3 protein, they turn into one entry using the most common DNA and genes. A total of 760,000 or so distinct CDR3 sequences appear in this sample, around a quarter of them only once. The top ten constitute 9.4% of the sample. These data were likewise used in another study, on T cells of mothers and their children.

The sequenced material came from blood. Receptors originate from a boy aged 5-17 years in good health.

The chain recombines TRBV4-1 with TRBJ1-1; D perhaps matches TRBD1 (6 bases). The germline V gene has CDR1 MGHRA and CDR2 YSYEKL. V was clipped by 6 bases and J by 3 bases, with 14 bases between them. The length of the CDR3 is 14 residues. CDR3 DNA: TGCGCCAGCAGAGCTAGGGGGGCGGACACTGAAGCTTTCTTT. It codes for CASRARGADTEAFF.

This sequence joins TRBV6-5 and TRBJ2-1; D is uncertain. V dropped 4 bases and J dropped 6 bases, with 7 bases sitting between them. Per the germline V gene, CDR1 is MNHEY and CDR2 is SVGAGI. The CDR3 length is 12 residues. For the CDR3, the DNA is TGTGCCAGCAGTTCAGCAACCAATGAGCAGTTCTTC. Translation gives CASSSATNEQFF.

Only a few counts were recorded for this clonotype. This sequence joins TRBV6-6 and TRBJ1-1; D call uncertain. The V gene's germline CDR1 is MNHNY and CDR2 SVGAGI (reference sequence). This CDR3 comprises 12 residues. The ends were cut back, 7 bases at V and 0 bases at J, with 6 bases in the middle. The CDR3, as DNA: TGTGCCAGCACGGCAATGAACACTGAAGCTTTCTTT. The encoded protein is CASTAMNTEAFF.

This clonotype was counted between two and nine times. The chain carries TRBV27 and TRBJ1-1; D is possibly TRBD1 (6 bases). The CDR3 is 12 residues long. The germline V and J ends were trimmed by 6 bases and 6 bases, with 11 bases remaining between them. Looked up from germline, CDR1 is MNHEY and CDR2 is SMNVEV (reference sequence). As DNA, the CDR3 is TGTGCCAGCAGCAACAGGGCCGCTGAAGCTTTCTTT. Protein product: CASSNRAAEAFF.

This chain joins TRBV20-1 and TRBJ2-1; weak D call: TRBD1 (5 bases). This CDR3 is 13 amino acids long. CDR1 DFQATT and CDR2 SNEGSKA come from the germline V gene (reference sequence). V lost 5 bases and J lost 2, with 10 bases in between. The CDR3 region is CSAAKTAYNEQFF. CDR3 sequence (DNA): TGCAGTGCTGCGAAGACAGCCTACAATGAGCAGTTCTTC.

The chain couples TRBV4-3 to TRBJ1-2; D is possibly TRBD1 (5 bases). The germline gives CDR1 LGHNA, CDR2 YSLEER. Deletions cut 2 bases from V and 3 bases from J, with 10 bases between. This CDR3 spans 14 amino acids. The CDR3 DNA reads as TGCGCCAGCAGCCAAAGAAGGGACGACTATGGCTACACCTTC. Translation: CASSQRRDDYGYTF.

This chain links TRBV11-3 with TRBJ1-1, with D tentatively TRBD1 (5 bases). Germline CDR1 and CDR2: SGHNT and YENEEA. V was cut by 2 bases and J by 5 bases, with 15 bases left in between. The length of the CDR3 is 15 residues. The DNA of the CDR3 is TGTGCCAGCAGCTTACAATTGGGGGGGGATACTGAAGCTTTCTTT. Protein sequence: CASSLQLGGDTEAFF.

This clonotype was observed a few times. One end of the junction is discordant with germline, which a read error may explain. This chain connects TRBV7-7 to TRBJ2-3; 10 bases agree with TRBD1. From germline, CDR1 is SSHAT and CDR2 FNYEAQ (reference sequence). CDR3 length: 14 residues. This CDR3 reads CASSSGQGSATQYF. For the CDR3, the DNA is TGTGCTAGCAGCTCGGGACAGGGGTCCGCTACGCAGTATTTT.

Regarding this clonotype: Sequence at one end of the junction differs from germline and may be a read error. V and J are TRBV18 and TRBJ2-3; D may be TRBD2 (5 bases). Germline V lookup: CDR1 KGHSH, CDR2 LQKENI. The CDR3 spans 14 residues. DNA of the CDR3: TGTGCCAGCTCACCGACTGCCGAGGGAGATACGCAGTATTTC. Amino acid sequence: CASSPTAEGDTQYF.

This sequence joins TRBV7-8 and TRBJ2-5; D is ambiguous. This CDR3 is 14 amino acids long. V lost 3 bases to trimming and J lost 1 base, with 9 bases between them. CDR1 and CDR2 (germline): SGHVS, FQNEAQ. In nucleotides, the CDR3 is TGTGCCAGCAGCTTCGGCTGGAGCCAAGAGACCCAGTACTTC. This sequence encodes CASSFGWSQETQYF.

The gene calls are TRBV7-2 and TRBJ2-5; 8 positions agree with TRBD2. Per the germline V gene, CDR1 is SGHTA and CDR2 is FQGNSA. The ends lost 4 bases at V and 7 bases at J; junction bases unmatched: 8. This CDR3 has 14 amino acids. The CDR3: CASSSDGGAWTQYF. The CDR3 DNA follows: TGTGCCAGCAGCTCTGACGGGGGGGCCTGGACCCAGTACTTC.

This chain connects TRBV27 to TRBJ2-4; either TRBD1 or TRBD2 may fit D (5 bases each). Germline V gene lookup returns CDR1 MNHEY and CDR2 SMNVEV (reference sequence). CDR3 length: 13 amino acids. Trimming removed 3 bases at V and 7 bases at J, with 10 bases between. CDR3 residues: CASSLGRGNIQYF. The CDR3, as DNA: TGTGCCAGCAGTTTGGGGCGAGGGAACATTCAGTACTTC.